The 15 T cell receptor beta chains below come from one sample, sequenced in a study of cytomegalovirus exposure and HLA in healthy donors. The PCR used 60 Vbeta and 13 Jbeta primers. Only in-frame clones appear in the TCRdb table, and some are missing; sequencing was by immunoSEQ multiplex PCR. The data hold approximately 90,000 clones, with roughly three quarters observed a single time. The sample taken for sequencing was PBMCs. Source of these receptors: a woman between 40 and 55 years old in good health and CMV-seronegative.

The chain is built from TRBV5-1 and TRBJ2-5; a weak D match, TRBD2 (7 bases). CDR3 length equals 17 residues. V was clipped by 7 bases and J by 1 base, with 23 bases between them. Germline lookup yields CDR1 SGHRS and CDR2 YFSETQ. The CDR3 bases are TGCGCCAGCGGGAAATCCTGGGGGGGCCTGAGCCAAGAGACCCAGTACTTC. Translation: CASGKSWGGLSQETQYF.

This chain uses TRBV7-9 with TRBJ2-5; 10 bases line up with TRBD2. There are 16 residues in the CDR3. Germline lookup yields CDR1 SEHNR and CDR2 FQNEAQ (reference sequence). J lost 5 bases, V lost 3 bases, and 9 bases had no gene match. The CDR3 reads CASSLYSGGAGETQYF. CDR3 sequence (DNA): TGTGCCAGCAGCTTGTACAGCGGGGGGGCCGGGGAGACCCAGTACTTC.

Of note for this clone: At one of its ends the junction is not consistent with the germline gene, which may arise from a read error. The gene calls are TRBV4-1 and TRBJ2-2; weak D call: TRBD1 (6 bases). The germline V gene has CDR1 MGHRA and CDR2 YSYEKL. This CDR3 region has 15 residues. The CDR3 region has the DNA TGCGCCAGCAGCCGACAGGATCTGAACCCCGGGGAGCTGTTTTTT. Amino acids: CASSRQDLNPGELFF.

This sequence joins TRBV2 and TRBJ2-3; D possibly corresponds to TRBD1 (5 bases). Germline V gene lookup returns CDR1 SNHLY and CDR2 FYNNEI. This CDR3 is built from 14 residues. V shed 4 bases and J shed 6 bases, with 14 bases lying between them. The CDR3 bases are TGTGCCAGCAGTGGGCAGGGTCCTTTGGATACGCAGTATTTT. Translated: CASSGQGPLDTQYF.

This clone was detected only a few times. The rearrangement links TRBV5-1 to TRBJ2-7; TRBD1 aligns across 10 bases. CDR3 size: 15 residues. Per germline, CDR1 SGHRS and CDR2 YFSETQ. V lost 1 base and J lost 5; bases outside the gene matches: 6. The CDR3 region has the DNA TGCGCCAGCAGCTTGAGGGGACAGGGGAGAGACGAGCAGTACTTC. Protein: CASSLRGQGRDEQYF.

The chain is built from TRBV5-1 and TRBJ2-4, with D possibly matching TRBD2 (6 bases). Germline CDR1 reads SGHRS; CDR2 reads YFSETQ. This CDR3 is built from 15 residues. Trimming took 4 bases from V and 1 from J, leaving 12 bases between them. This CDR3 is CASSPTAGAKNIQYF. CDR3 DNA sequence: TGCGCCAGCAGCCCCACCGCGGGGGCCAAAAACATTCAGTACTTC.

This chain links TRBV15 with TRBJ1-3; D gene unclear. Trimming left V 0 bases short and J 0 bases short, with 12 bases between. Germline lookup yields CDR1 LNHNV and CDR2 YYDKDF (reference sequence). The CDR3 consists of 17 residues. The CDR3 region has the DNA TGTGCCACCAGCAGAGATCTGGGCTCAAGCTCTGGAAACACCATATATTTT. As protein: CATSRDLGSSSGNTIYF.

V usage is TRBV4-1 and J usage is TRBJ2-5, with 7 bases fitting TRBD2. Trimming removed 1 base from V and 0 bases from J; junction bases left unmatched: 8. Germline CDR1 MGHRA, CDR2 YSYEKL. There are 17 residues in the CDR3. The CDR3 sequence: CASSQGSSGVYQETQYF. The CDR3 nucleotides are TGCGCCAGCAGCCAAGGATCTAGCGGAGTGTACCAAGAGACCCAGTACTTC.

This rearrangement joins TRBV7-8 to TRBJ2-2, with D perhaps TRBD2 (6 bases). Looked up from germline, CDR1 is SGHVS and CDR2 is FQNEAQ. The CDR3 covers 16 residues. Trimming cost V 1 base and J 1 base, with 10 bases left between them. In nucleotides, the CDR3 is TGTGCCAGCAGCTTAGGGCGGGGTGGGAACACCGGGGAGCTGTTTTTT. Encoded protein: CASSLGRGGNTGELFF.

This chain joins TRBV4-1 and TRBJ2-7; 14 positions match TRBD2. Losses at the gene ends were 3 bases for V and 6 bases for J; bases not matched to a gene: 10. This CDR3 region has 17 residues. Germline CDR1 reads MGHRA; CDR2 reads YSYEKL. The CDR3 here is CASSQGTSGGPLIEQYF. The CDR3 DNA is TGCGCCAGCAGCCAGGGGACTAGCGGGGGCCCCCTAATCGAGCAGTACTTC.

This clone was counted between two and nine times. J is TRBJ1-4 and V is TRBV28; TRBD1 aligns across 10 bases. V shed 5 bases, J shed 11 bases, and the junction held 8 bases outside the gene matches. The CDR3 has 14 residues. Germline V gene sequence: CDR1 MDHEN, CDR2 SYDVKM. The CDR3 region is CASSLRGQGGKLFF. In DNA, the CDR3 is TGTGCCAGCAGTCTCCGAGGACAGGGGGGGAAACTGTTTTTT.

V usage is TRBV30 and J usage is TRBJ1-3, with D unresolved. The CDR3 runs to 15 residues. V was clipped by 2 bases and J by 0 bases, with 11 bases between them. Germline CDR1 reads GTSNPN; CDR2 reads SVGIG (reference sequence). In nucleotides, the CDR3 is TGTGCCTGGAGTTCCGCGGGTGACTCTGGAAACACCATATATTTT. Its protein product is CAWSSAGDSGNTIYF.

This chain uses TRBV6-5 with TRBJ1-1; D perhaps matches TRBD1 (6 bases). V lost 6 bases and J lost 0, with 14 bases in between. This CDR3 has 15 amino acids. The V gene's germline CDR1 is MNHEY and CDR2 SVGAGI. CDR3 nucleotide sequence: TGTGCCAGCAGCCCACTAGGGGGTATGAACACTGAAGCTTTCTTT. Translation: CASSPLGGMNTEAFF.

A single count supports this clone. This chain links TRBV5-1 with TRBJ2-1; D perhaps matches TRBD2 (6 bases). The V and J ends lost 4 bases and 10 bases respectively, with 9 bases between them. The CDR3 is made up of 11 amino acids. Germline CDR1 SGHRS, CDR2 YFSETQ. The CDR3 is CASSRTIEQFF. The CDR3 DNA reads as TGCGCCAGCAGCCGGACTATCGAGCAGTTCTTC.

This clone came up a few times. V gene TRBV19 combines with J gene TRBJ1-5; no clear D gene. V lost 4 bases, J lost 4 bases, and 5 bases lay in between. The CDR3 runs 12 residues. Germline assignment: CDR1 LNHDA and CDR2 SQIVND (reference sequence). This chain's CDR3 is CASSKSNQPQHF. The DNA for the CDR3 is TGTGCCAGTAGTAAGAGTAATCAGCCCCAGCATTTT.